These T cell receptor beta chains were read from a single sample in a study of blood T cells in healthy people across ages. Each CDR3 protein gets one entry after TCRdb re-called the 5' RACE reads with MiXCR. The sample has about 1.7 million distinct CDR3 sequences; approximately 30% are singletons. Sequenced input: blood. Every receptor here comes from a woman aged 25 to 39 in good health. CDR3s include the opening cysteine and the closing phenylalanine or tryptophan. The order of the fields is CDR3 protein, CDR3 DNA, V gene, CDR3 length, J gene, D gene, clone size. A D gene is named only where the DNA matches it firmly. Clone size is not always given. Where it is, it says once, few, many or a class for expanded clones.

CDR3aa: CASRSGRAETQYF
CDR3nt: TGTGCCAGCCGGTCGGGGCGGGCAGAGACCCAGTACTTC
v_gene: TRBV2
len: 13
j_gene: TRBJ2-5
d_gene: NA
abundance: many

CDR3aa: CASSQDLYGTSVETQYF
CDR3nt: TGTGCCAGCAGCCAAGATCTATATGGGACTAGCGTGGAGACCCAGTACTTC
v_gene: TRBV4-2
len: 17
j_gene: TRBJ2-5
d_gene: TRBD2
abundance: NA

CDR3aa: CASSLQAGFSTDTQYF
CDR3nt: TGCGCCAGCAGCTTACAGGCGGGTTTTAGCACAGATACGCAGTATTTT
v_gene: TRBV5-1
len: 16
j_gene: TRBJ2-3
d_gene: NA
abundance: NA

CDR3aa: CASSQRQGSNQPQHF
CDR3nt: TGCGCCAGCAGCCAGCGACAGGGTAGCAATCAGCCCCAGCATTTT
v_gene: TRBV4-1
len: 15
j_gene: TRBJ1-5
d_gene: TRBD1
abundance: few

CDR3aa: CSVDLTASYNEQFF
CDR3nt: TGCAGCGTTGACCTGACGGCTTCCTACAATGAGCAGTTCTTC
v_gene: TRBV29-1
len: 14
j_gene: TRBJ2-1
d_gene: NA
abundance: NA

CDR3aa: CASSQAGTQYEQYF
CDR3nt: TGTGCCAGCAGCCAAGCGGGCACCCAGTACGAGCAGTACTTC
v_gene: TRBV3-1
len: 14
j_gene: TRBJ2-7
d_gene: NA
abundance: NA

CDR3aa: CASKTGSNTEAFF
CDR3nt: TGCGCCAGCAAGACGGGATCGAACACTGAAGCTTTCTTT
v_gene: TRBV5-1
len: 13
j_gene: TRBJ1-1
d_gene: NA
abundance: few

CDR3aa: CASSQGQSARKLFF
CDR3nt: TGCGCCAGCAGCCAAGGACAGTCCGCGAGAAAACTGTTTTTT
v_gene: TRBV4-1
len: 14
j_gene: TRBJ1-4
d_gene: NA
abundance: NA

CDR3aa: CSATAQYYGYTF
CDR3nt: TGCAGTGCTACTGCACAGTACTATGGCTACACCTTC
v_gene: TRBV20-1
len: 12
j_gene: TRBJ1-2
d_gene: NA
abundance: NA

CDR3aa: CSASRPGTSKNEQYF
CDR3nt: TGCAGTGCTTCCCGCCCCGGGACTAGCAAAAACGAGCAGTACTTC
v_gene: TRBV20-1
len: 15
j_gene: TRBJ2-7
d_gene: TRBD2
abundance: few

CDR3aa: CSARTQSPNYGYTF
CDR3nt: TGCAGTGCCCGGACCCAGTCCCCTAACTATGGCTACACCTTC
v_gene: TRBV20-1
len: 14
j_gene: TRBJ1-2
d_gene: NA
abundance: many

CDR3aa: CASSYQGTRGYTF
CDR3nt: TGTGCCAGCAGTTACCAGGGGACGAGGGGCTACACCTTC
v_gene: TRBV6-6
len: 13
j_gene: TRBJ1-2
d_gene: NA
abundance: NA

CDR3aa: CASGGHDYGYTF
CDR3nt: TGTGCCAGTGGTGGACACGACTATGGCTACACCTTC
v_gene: TRBV2
len: 12
j_gene: TRBJ1-2
d_gene: NA
abundance: NA

CDR3aa: CASSPAVDRTNYGYTF
CDR3nt: TGCGCCAGCAGCCCGGCGGTGGACCGAACTAACTATGGCTACACCTTC
v_gene: TRBV5-1
len: 16
j_gene: TRBJ1-2
d_gene: NA
abundance: many

CDR3aa: CSAAGDRGYNEQFF
CDR3nt: TGCAGCGCCGCCGGGGACAGGGGCTACAATGAGCAGTTCTTC
v_gene: TRBV29-1
len: 14
j_gene: TRBJ2-1
d_gene: TRBD1
abundance: NA

CDR3aa: CASSESRGVHIQYF
CDR3nt: TGTGCCAGCAGTGAGAGTAGGGGGGTACACATTCAGTACTTC
v_gene: TRBV6-1
len: 14
j_gene: TRBJ2-4
d_gene: NA
abundance: many

CDR3aa: CASRTSGALTDTQYF
CDR3nt: TGCGCCAGCAGGACTAGCGGGGCCCTCACAGATACGCAGTATTTT
v_gene: TRBV5-1
len: 15
j_gene: TRBJ2-3
d_gene: TRBD2
abundance: NA

CDR3aa: CASRRGTYEQYF
CDR3nt: TGTGCCAGCAGGAGGGGGACCTACGAGCAGTACTTC
v_gene: TRBV28
len: 12
j_gene: TRBJ2-7
d_gene: NA
abundance: many

CDR3aa: CASSERGDGDEQFF
CDR3nt: TGTGCCAGCAGTGAGAGGGGGGATGGCGATGAGCAGTTCTTC
v_gene: TRBV6-4
len: 14
j_gene: TRBJ2-1
d_gene: NA
abundance: many

CDR3aa: CASSWGTGDNTGELFF
CDR3nt: TGTGCCAGCAGCTGGGGGACGGGGGATAACACCGGGGAGCTGTTTTTT
v_gene: TRBV5-6
len: 16
j_gene: TRBJ2-2
d_gene: NA
abundance: NA